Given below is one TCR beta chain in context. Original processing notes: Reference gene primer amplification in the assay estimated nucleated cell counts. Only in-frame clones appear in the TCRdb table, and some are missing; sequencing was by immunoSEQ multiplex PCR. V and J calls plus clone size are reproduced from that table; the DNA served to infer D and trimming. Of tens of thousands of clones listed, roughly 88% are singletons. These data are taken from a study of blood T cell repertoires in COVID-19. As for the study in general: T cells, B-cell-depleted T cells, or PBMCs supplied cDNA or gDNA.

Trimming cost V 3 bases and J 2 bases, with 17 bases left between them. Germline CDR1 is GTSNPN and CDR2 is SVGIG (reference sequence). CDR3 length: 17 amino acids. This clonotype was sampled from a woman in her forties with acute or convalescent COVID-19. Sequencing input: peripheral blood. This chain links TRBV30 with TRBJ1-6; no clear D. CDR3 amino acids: CAWSLAREETYNSPLHF. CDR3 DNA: TGTGCCTGGAGCCTCGCACGGGAGGAGACCTATAATTCACCCCTCCACTTT.